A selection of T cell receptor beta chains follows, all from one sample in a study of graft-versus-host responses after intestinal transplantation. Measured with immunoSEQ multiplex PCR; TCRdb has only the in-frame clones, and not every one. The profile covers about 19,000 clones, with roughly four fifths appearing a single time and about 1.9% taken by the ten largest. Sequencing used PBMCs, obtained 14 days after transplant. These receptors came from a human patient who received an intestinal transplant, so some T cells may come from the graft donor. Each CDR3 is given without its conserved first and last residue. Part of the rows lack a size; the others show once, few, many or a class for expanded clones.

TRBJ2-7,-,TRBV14,ASSQEGLGSQY
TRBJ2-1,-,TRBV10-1,ASSVVPGQGAYNEQF
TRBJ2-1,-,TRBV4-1,ASSVDRGYKYNEQF
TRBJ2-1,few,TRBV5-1,ASSLVGGPYNEQF
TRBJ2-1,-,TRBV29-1,SGDQSGGSYNEQF
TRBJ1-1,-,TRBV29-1,SVGTGDYTEAF
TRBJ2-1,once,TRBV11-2,ASSLESGGLSGDEQF
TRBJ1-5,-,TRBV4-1,ASSQGGGAQPQH
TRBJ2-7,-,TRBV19,ASSHGTTYEQY
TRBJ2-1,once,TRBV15,ATSRPLVGLFNEQF
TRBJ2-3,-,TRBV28,ASSFQASLSTDTQY
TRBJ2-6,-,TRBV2,ASGLAGSQSGANVLT
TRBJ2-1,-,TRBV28,ASSLLRGTGYYNEQF
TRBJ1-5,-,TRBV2,ASSAGTFSNQPQH
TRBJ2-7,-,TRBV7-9,ASSSYTYEQY
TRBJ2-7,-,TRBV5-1,ASSLAGTYYEQY
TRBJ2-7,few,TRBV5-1,ASSPGAGAPYEQY
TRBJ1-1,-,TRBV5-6,ASSPFSGTGDGEAF
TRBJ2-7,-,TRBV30,AWKASGTLSVGEQY
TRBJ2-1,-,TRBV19,ASRTSGSYNEQF
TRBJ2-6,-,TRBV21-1,ASSSPGPHRPRPGANVLT
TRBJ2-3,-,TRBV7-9,ASSETSGGTTQY
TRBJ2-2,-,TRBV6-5,ASSYGQYTGELF
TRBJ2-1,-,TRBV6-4,ASRRLWCDNEQF
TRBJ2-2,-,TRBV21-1,ASTNLGAGELF
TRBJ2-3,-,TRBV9,ASSVGGTDTQY
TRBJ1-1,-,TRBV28,ASSYQVSREAF
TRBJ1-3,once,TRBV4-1,ASSQLITGYGNTIY
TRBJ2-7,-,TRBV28,ASSLTGTNDEQY
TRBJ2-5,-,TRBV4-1,ASSQRIRQETQY
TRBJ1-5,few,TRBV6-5,ASGLDEPQH
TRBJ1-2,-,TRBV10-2,ASSDGHLNYGYT
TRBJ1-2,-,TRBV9,ASSAPTGLNYGYT
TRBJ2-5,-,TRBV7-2,ASSLGLAGAPQETQY
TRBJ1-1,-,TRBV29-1,SVDGGAGTEAF
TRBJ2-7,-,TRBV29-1,STWTSGSYEQY
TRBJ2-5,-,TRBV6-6,ASSRRDSQETQY
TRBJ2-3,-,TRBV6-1,ASGGTSGLRQY
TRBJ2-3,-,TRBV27,ASGKPLLTDTQY
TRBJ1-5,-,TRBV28,ASRYGQLNQPQH
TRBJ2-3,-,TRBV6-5,ASSPGQDTDTQY
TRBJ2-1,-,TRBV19,ASSISRFYNEQF
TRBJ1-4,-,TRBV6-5,ASRDDGEKLF
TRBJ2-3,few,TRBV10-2,ASRGGGGTPPDTQY
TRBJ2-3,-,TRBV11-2,ASSWTKMTSGRFTDTQY